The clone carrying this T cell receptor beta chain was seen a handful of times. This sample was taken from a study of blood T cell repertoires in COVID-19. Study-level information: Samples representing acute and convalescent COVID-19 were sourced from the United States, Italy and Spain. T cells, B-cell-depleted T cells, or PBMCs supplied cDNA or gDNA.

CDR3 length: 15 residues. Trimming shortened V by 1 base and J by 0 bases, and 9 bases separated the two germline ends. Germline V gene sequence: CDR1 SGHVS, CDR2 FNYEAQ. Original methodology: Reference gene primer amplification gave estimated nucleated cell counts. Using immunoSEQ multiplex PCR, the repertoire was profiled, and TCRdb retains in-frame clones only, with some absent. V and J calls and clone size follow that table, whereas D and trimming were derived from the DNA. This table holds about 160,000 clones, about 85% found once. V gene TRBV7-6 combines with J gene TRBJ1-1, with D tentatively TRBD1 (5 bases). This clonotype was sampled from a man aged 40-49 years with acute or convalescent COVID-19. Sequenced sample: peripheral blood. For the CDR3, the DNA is TGTGCCAGCAGCTTAGTCAGGGAACTGAACACTGAAGCTTTCTTT. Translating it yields CASSLVRELNTEAFF.